This TCR beta chain was recorded in a study of T cell repertoires in cytomegalovirus infection. As regards this clonotype: Its cognate antigen is unknown.

TCRdb passed the reads through MiXCR, listing each CDR3 protein once. Among around 430,000 distinct CDR3 sequences, more than 40% were seen once, and the ten largest hold 43%. The germline CDR1 and CDR2 sequences are SEHNR and FQNEAQ (reference sequence). This CDR3 region has 15 residues. Trimming at V came to 4 bases and at J to 3 bases, leaving 7 bases not matched to a gene. The chain employs TRBV7-9 and TRBJ2-3, with 7 bases aligning to TRBD1. The sequence was obtained from a human donor in good health (CMV status not recorded). Some clones in this sample may be carry-over from other donors' samples. The starting material was cultured PBMCs, obtained from culture after CMV antigen stimulation. The CDR3: CASSYTGDGTDTQYF. CDR3 DNA: TGTGCCAGCAGCTACACAGGGGATGGGACAGATACGCAGTATTTT.